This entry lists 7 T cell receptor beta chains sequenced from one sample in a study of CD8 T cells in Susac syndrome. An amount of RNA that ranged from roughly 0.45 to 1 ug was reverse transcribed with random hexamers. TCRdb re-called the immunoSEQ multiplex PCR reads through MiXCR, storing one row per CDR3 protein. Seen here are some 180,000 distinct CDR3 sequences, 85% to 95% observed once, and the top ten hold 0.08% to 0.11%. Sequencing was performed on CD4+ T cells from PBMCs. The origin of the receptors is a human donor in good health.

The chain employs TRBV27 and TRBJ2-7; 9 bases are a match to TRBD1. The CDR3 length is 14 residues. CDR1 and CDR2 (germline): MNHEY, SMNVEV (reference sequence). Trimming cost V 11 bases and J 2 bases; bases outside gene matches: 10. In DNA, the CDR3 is TGTGCCGTCTCCCGGGACAGGGCGACCTACGAGCAGTACTTC. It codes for CAVSRDRATYEQYF.

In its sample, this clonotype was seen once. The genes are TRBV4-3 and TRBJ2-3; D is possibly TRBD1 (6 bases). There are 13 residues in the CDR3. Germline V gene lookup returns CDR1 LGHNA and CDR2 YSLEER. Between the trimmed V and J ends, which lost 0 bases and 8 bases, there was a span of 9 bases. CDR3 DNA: TGCGCCAGCAGCCAAGATCTAGGGGGTACGCAGTATTTT. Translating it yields CASSQDLGGTQYF.

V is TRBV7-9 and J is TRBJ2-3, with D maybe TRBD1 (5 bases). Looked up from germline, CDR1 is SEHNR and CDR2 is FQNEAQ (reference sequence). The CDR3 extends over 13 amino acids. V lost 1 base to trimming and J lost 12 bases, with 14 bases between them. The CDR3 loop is CASSLVMDISQYF. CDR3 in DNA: TGTGCCAGCAGCTTAGTTATGGACATCTCACAGTATTTT. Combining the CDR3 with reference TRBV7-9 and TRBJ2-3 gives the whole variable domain DTGVSQNPRHKITKRGQNVTFRCDPISEHNRLYWYRQTLGQGPEFLTYFQNEAQLEKSRLLSDRFSAERPKGSFSTLEIQRTEQGDSAMYLCASSLVMDISQYFGPGTRLTVL.

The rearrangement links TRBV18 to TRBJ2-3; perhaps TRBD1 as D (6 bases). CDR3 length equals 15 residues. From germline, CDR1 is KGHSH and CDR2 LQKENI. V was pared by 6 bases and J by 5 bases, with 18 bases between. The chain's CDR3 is CASSPTYQGGDTQYF. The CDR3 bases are TGTGCCAGCTCCCCAACCTACCAAGGGGGAGATACGCAGTATTTT.

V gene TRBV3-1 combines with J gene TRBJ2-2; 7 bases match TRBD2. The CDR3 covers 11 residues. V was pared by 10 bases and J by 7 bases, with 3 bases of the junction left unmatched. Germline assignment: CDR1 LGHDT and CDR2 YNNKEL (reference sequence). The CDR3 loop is CATRGGGELFF. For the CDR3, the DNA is TGTGCCACTCGCGGGGGCGGGGAGCTGTTTTTT.

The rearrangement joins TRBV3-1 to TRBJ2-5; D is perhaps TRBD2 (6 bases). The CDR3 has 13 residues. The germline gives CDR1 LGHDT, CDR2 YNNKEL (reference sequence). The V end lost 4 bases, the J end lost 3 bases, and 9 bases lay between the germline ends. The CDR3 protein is CASSPWTKETQYF. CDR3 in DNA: TGTGCCAGCAGCCCATGGACTAAAGAGACCCAGTACTTC.

The CDR3 sequence is CASSGIQETQYF. In DNA form, the CDR3 reads TGTGCCAGCAGTGGGATCCAAGAGACCCAGTACTTC. The genes are TRBV25-1 and TRBJ2-5; D not certain. Germline-derived CDR1 and CDR2 are MGHDK and SYGVNS. The V end was cut by 4 bases, the J end by 1 base, with 4 bases between. This CDR3 has 12 amino acids.